This T cell receptor beta chain was captured by sequencing in a study of T cell repertoires in cytomegalovirus infection. In TCRdb, the reads were re-called with MiXCR into one record per CDR3 protein. This sample carries approximately 730,000 distinct CDR3 sequences, around 30% of them seen once, and the ten largest clones take about 20%. This clonotype has a count of ten or more. The antigen is not known. V dropped 1 base and J dropped 3 bases, with 9 bases sitting between them. From germline, CDR1 is MNHNS and CDR2 SASEGT. CDR3 size: 14 residues. This material consisted of cultured PBMCs, taken from culture after CMV antigen stimulation. The source is a human donor in good health (CMV status not recorded). Some clones in this sample may be carry-over from other donors' samples. This sequence joins TRBV6-1 and TRBJ1-1; weak D call: TRBD1 (6 bases). The CDR3 DNA reads TGTGCCAGCAGTGAAGGGGACAAAGACACTGAAGCTTTCTTT. Its protein is CASSEGDKDTEAFF.